A single sample gave rise to the 20 T cell receptor beta chains below, sequenced in a study of post-analysis software for immune sequencing data. Broader study findings: Compared with controls, patients had more of five TRBV segments, including TRBV5-6, TRBV5-1 and TRBV20-1.

Sequencing libraries made from TCR beta cDNA carried unique molecular identifiers. TCRdb processed the PCR reads anew with MiXCR; each CDR3 protein has one entry. Altogether hundreds of thousands of distinct CDR3 sequences are present, 25% to 30% being singletons, with the ten largest covering 0.56%. Their antigens are not known. The sequencing input was blood. The receptors originated from a girl aged 5-17 years with multiple sclerosis.

Concerning this clonotype: Sequence at one end of the junction differs from germline and may be a read error. The chain is built from TRBV7-2 and TRBJ1-1, with a tentative D call TRBD1 (5 bases). Germline V CDR1 and CDR2: SGHTA, FQGNSA. The CDR3 is made up of 14 amino acids. CDR3 protein: CASSLGTVDTEVFF. Written as DNA, the CDR3 is TGTGCCAGCAGCTTAGGGACCGTGGACACTGAAGTTTTCTTT.

The J gene is TRBJ2-1, the V gene TRBV9; TRBD2 matches 11 bases. CDR1 is SGDLS and CDR2 is YYNGEE in the germline V gene. The CDR3 is made up of 19 amino acids. The trim removed 2 bases at V and 4 bases at J, leaving 14 bases unmatched. Here the CDR3 DNA reads TGTGCCAGCAGCGTCCCCATCTTTAGCGGGGGGGCGGGATACAATGAGCAGTTCTTC. As protein: CASSVPIFSGGAGYNEQFF.

Notes on this clonotype: Given the absence of the conserved phenylalanine or tryptophan at the CDR3 end, a read error is likely. This chain connects TRBV3-1 to TRBJ1-6; TRBD1 agrees at 9 bases. V shed 4 bases, J shed 14 bases, and the junction held 6 bases outside the gene matches. The CDR3 length is 13 residues. CDR1 and CDR2 from the germline V gene are LGHDT and YNNKEL (reference sequence). The CDR3 sequence is CASSRQGDRTLHC. CDR3 DNA: TGTGCCAGCAGCCGACAGGGGGATAGGACCCTCCACTGT.

This clonotype was detected only a few times. The CDR3 DNA sequence: TGTGCCAGCAGTTGGAGGGCAAGCGTCCTAGCCAAAAACATTCAGTACTTC. Its protein product is CASSWRASVLAKNIQYF. This chain uses TRBV6-2 or TRBV6-3 with TRBJ2-4; D may be TRBD2 (6 bases). The CDR3 contains 17 residues. Germline V gives CDR1 MNHEY, CDR2 SVGEGT. Between the trimmed V and J ends, which lost 4 bases and 0 bases, there was a span of 16 bases.

The gene calls are TRBV13 and TRBJ2-1; 8 nucleotides agree with TRBD2. Trimming removed 8 bases from V and 1 base from J; junction bases left unmatched: 4. The germline V gene encodes CDR1 PRHDT and CDR2 FYEKMQ (reference sequence). The CDR3 is 14 residues long. The CDR3 DNA sequence: TGTGCCAGCGGCCGGGGGGGTTCCTACAATGAGCAGTTCTTC. Amino acids: CASGRGGSYNEQFF.

This clonotype was counted a few times. The CDR3 nucleotides are TGTGCCAGCAGCCTGAGAGGACTAGCGGGAGATACGCAGTATTTT. This codes for CASSLRGLAGDTQYF. The chain recombines TRBV7-2 with TRBJ2-3; the match to TRBD2 covers 11 bases. Germline CDR1 and CDR2: SGHTA and FQGNSA. The CDR3 runs to 15 residues. V gave up 5 bases and J gave up 5 bases; unmatched junction bases: 6.

J is TRBJ2-1 and V is TRBV20-1; D may be TRBD2 (6 bases). The ends were cut back, 5 bases at V and 0 bases at J, with 11 bases in the middle. The CDR3 totals 14 residues. Germline values: CDR1 DFQATT, CDR2 SNEGSKA (reference sequence). Here the CDR3 DNA reads TGCAGTGCTGGCGCGGGGAGCTCCTACAATGAGCAGTTCTTC. Protein product: CSAGAGSSYNEQFF.

The rearrangement joins TRBV20-1 to TRBJ2-1; TRBD2 matches at 9 bases. J was trimmed by 5 bases and V by 1 base; bases with no gene match: 6. The germline CDR1 and CDR2 sequences are DFQATT and SNEGSKA (reference sequence). CDR3 length: 15 residues. In nucleotides, the CDR3 is TGCAGTGCTAGAGGCGGGGGGGCTTTCGACAATGAGCAGTTCTTC. Translated: CSARGGGAFDNEQFF.

The chain is built from TRBV6-5 and TRBJ2-2; D not certain. The V end lost 0 bases, the J end lost 4 bases, and 12 bases lay between the germline ends. This CDR3 comprises 16 residues. Germline CDR1 is MNHEY and CDR2 is SVGAGI. The CDR3 DNA is TGTGCCAGCAGTTACTCTCCTAGTAGGTCCACCGGGGAGCTGTTTTTT. This codes for CASSYSPSRSTGELFF.

The chain employs TRBV3-1 and TRBJ2-1, with 12 nucleotides matching TRBD2. Germline assignment: CDR1 LGHDT and CDR2 YNNKEL (reference sequence). The CDR3 extends over 18 amino acids. V lost 9 bases, J lost 0 bases, and 12 bases stayed unmatched. Here the CDR3 DNA reads TGTGCCAGTCTAGGGACTAGCGGGCGGACAAGCTCCTACAATGAGCAGTTCTTC. Amino acids: CASLGTSGRTSSYNEQFF.

This chain links TRBV20-1 with TRBJ2-2; TRBD2 aligns across 9 bases. J was trimmed by 2 bases and V by 6 bases; bases with no gene match: 7. This CDR3 spans 15 amino acids. Germline V CDR1 and CDR2: DFQATT, SNEGSKA (reference sequence). The chain's CDR3 is CSARGTSTNTGELFF. The CDR3 DNA follows: TGCAGTGCAAGGGGGACTAGCACTAACACCGGGGAGCTGTTTTTT.

The chain combines TRBV5-5 with TRBJ2-5; a weak D match, TRBD2 (5 bases). TRBJ2-7 explains the end of the DNA better; the J call may be wrong. Germline V gene data show CDR1 as SGHKS and CDR2 as YYEKEE (reference sequence). The CDR3 extends over 13 amino acids. The CDR3 region is CASRRLGSHEQYF. In DNA form, the CDR3 reads TGTGCCAGCAGGCGCTTGGGGAGCCACGAGCAGTACTTC.

This clonotype was observed many times. The chain has TRBV10-3 and TRBJ2-4, with a weak D call TRBD1 (6 bases). The V and J ends lost 0 bases and 5 bases respectively, with 14 bases between them. The CDR3 has 16 residues. CDR1 is ENHRY and CDR2 is SYGVKD in the germline V gene. Here the CDR3 DNA reads TGTGCCATCAGTGAGTCGGATTGGGGGCGGGAAAACATTCAGTACTTC. Amino acids: CAISESDWGRENIQYF.

The J gene is TRBJ2-3, the V gene TRBV5-1; TRBD2 agrees at 13 bases. Germline assignment: CDR1 SGHRS and CDR2 YFSETQ. The CDR3 is 16 residues long. The junction had 6 bases not matched to a gene; V was cut back by 4 bases and J by 4 bases. The CDR3 spells CASSPGLAGFADTQYF. The DNA of the CDR3 is TGCGCCAGCAGCCCGGGACTAGCGGGGTTCGCAGATACGCAGTATTTT.

This clonotype was observed at least ten times. The chain carries TRBV4-3 and TRBJ2-7; possible D gene TRBD2, 6 bases. CDR1 LGHNA and CDR2 YSLEER come from the germline V gene. V dropped 5 bases and J dropped 4 bases, with 18 bases sitting between them. CDR3 length: 15 residues. CDR3 in amino acids: CASSRKAGGGYEQYF. In DNA form, the CDR3 reads TGCGCCAGCAGCAGGAAAGCGGGTGGAGGTTACGAGCAGTACTTC.

The chain combines TRBV10-3 with TRBJ2-3, with 8 positions matching TRBD1. With V trimmed by 6 bases and J by 4 bases, 9 bases remained unmatched. Germline loops: CDR1 ENHRY, CDR2 SYGVKD. This CDR3 region has 15 residues. As DNA, the CDR3 is TGTGCCATCAGCGCCCCAGGGGGCATCTCAGATACGCAGTATTTT. This sequence encodes CAISAPGGISDTQYF.

This clonotype was counted a few times. The rearrangement uses TRBV7-8 and TRBJ2-5, with 9 bases aligning to TRBD2. Germline loops: CDR1 SGHVS, CDR2 FQNEAQ. This CDR3 has 13 residues. The junction had 4 bases not matched to a gene; V was cut back by 6 bases and J by 5 bases. This chain's CDR3 is CASRAGGAETQYF. The CDR3 DNA sequence: TGTGCCAGCAGGGCGGGGGGGGCGGAGACCCAGTACTTC. Filled out from reference TRBV7-8 and TRBJ2-5, the complete variable domain reads GAGVSQSPRYKVAKRGQDVALRCDPISGHVSLFWYQQALGQGPEFLTYFQNEAQLDKSGLPSDRFFAERPEGSVSTLKIQRTQQEDSAVYLCASRAGGAETQYFGPGTRLLVL.

CDR3 nucleotide sequence: TGTGCCAGCAGATGGGCCGGAGGTCACAATGAGCAGTTCTTC. Translated, it gives CASRWAGGHNEQFF. V and J are TRBV6-5 and TRBJ2-1, with a possible D match to TRBD2 (5 bases). The CDR3 covers 14 residues. The V end lost 6 bases, the J end lost 5 bases, and 14 bases lay between the germline ends. Germline CDR1 is MNHEY and CDR2 is SVGAGI.

The chain has TRBV27 and TRBJ1-5, with a tentative D call TRBD1 (6 bases). The CDR3 loop spans 11 amino acids. In germline, CDR1 is MNHEY, CDR2 SMNVEV (reference sequence). The CDR3 DNA is TGTGCTACGGGGGGCGCGGGGCCCCAGCATTTT. It yields the protein CATGGAGPQHF.

The chain is built from TRBV15 and TRBJ2-3; 12 bases line up with TRBD2. The ends lost 3 bases at V and 4 bases at J; junction bases unmatched: 2. Germline V gives CDR1 LNHNV, CDR2 YYDKDF (reference sequence). CDR3 length: 15 residues. CDR3 in amino acids: CATSSGLAGPDTQYF. The CDR3 DNA reads TGTGCCACCAGCAGTGGACTAGCGGGGCCAGATACGCAGTATTTT.